One sample yielded the 20 T cell receptor beta chains listed below, sequenced in a study of OX40 agonist ivuxolimab in advanced cancers. Clones were read by immunoSEQ multiplex PCR, and TCRdb kept only the in-frame ones, dropping some. This sample has about 25,000 clones, with about 86% found just once. Sample: CD4+ or CD8+ T cells sorted from blood, taken in a trial of the OX40 agonist ivuxolimab. These receptors were obtained from an adult with an advanced solid tumor such as melanoma, head and neck, liver or kidney cancer.

This clone has a single count. The rearrangement uses TRBV7-8 and TRBJ1-1, with TRBD1 as a possible D gene (5 bases). This CDR3 has 13 amino acids. Trimming shortened V by 1 base and J by 10 bases, and 13 bases separated the two germline ends. Germline loops: CDR1 SGHVS, CDR2 FQNEAQ. CDR3 sequence reads: CASSLGGGGRAFF. CDR3 nucleotide sequence: TGTGCCAGCAGCTTAGGAGGTGGGGGGAGAGCTTTCTTT.

This chain uses TRBV5-1 with TRBJ1-2; 7 nucleotides line up with TRBD1. The J segment lost 1 base and the V segment lost 2 bases, leaving 11 bases of the junction unmatched. Germline values: CDR1 SGHRS, CDR2 YFSETQ. This CDR3 is built from 17 residues. The CDR3 DNA sequence: TGCGCCAGCAGCTTTAGGACAGGACGTCCGGATAACTATGGCTACACCTTC. Translating gives CASSFRTGRPDNYGYTF.

The chain is built from TRBV5-6 and TRBJ2-7; no clear D. In germline, CDR1 is SGHDT, CDR2 YYEEEE. The length of the CDR3 is 12 residues. With 2 bases removed from V and 1 base from J, the gap between germline ends came to 4 bases. CDR3 nucleotide sequence: TGTGCCAGCAGCTTCAATTCCTACGAGCAGTACTTC. Protein sequence: CASSFNSYEQYF. Based on the CDR3 plus reference TRBV5-6 and TRBJ2-7, the full variable domain is DAGVTQSPTHLIKTRGQQVTLRCSPKSGHDTVSWYQQALGQGPQFIFQYYEEEERQRGNFPDRFSGHQFPNYSSELNVNALLLGDSALYLCASSFNSYEQYFGPGTRLTVT.

The chain combines TRBV28 with TRBJ2-2; TRBD2 matches at 10 bases. CDR1 MDHEN and CDR2 SYDVKM come from the germline V gene. Trimming removed 7 bases from V and 4 bases from J; junction bases left unmatched: 9. CDR3 size: 16 residues. CDR3 DNA: TGTGCCAGCAATCTTCTAGCGGGAGTCCCCACCGGGGAGCTGTTTTTT. Translation gives CASNLLAGVPTGELFF. Based on the CDR3 plus reference TRBV28 and TRBJ2-2, the full variable domain is DVKVTQSSRYLVKRTGEKVFLECVQDMDHENMFWYRQDPGLGLRLIYFSYDVKMKEKGDIPEGYSVSREKKERFSLILESASTNQTSMYLCASNLLAGVPTGELFFGEGSRLTVL.

The chain is built from TRBV6-1 and TRBJ2-7; 7 nucleotides line up with TRBD1. Looked up from germline, CDR1 is MNHNS and CDR2 is SASEGT. CDR3 length: 15 amino acids. Trimming at V came to 0 bases and at J to 2 bases, leaving 4 bases not matched to a gene. The CDR3 DNA is TGTGCCAGCAGTGAAGCCGCGACAGGGACCTACGAGCAGTACTTC. Its protein product is CASSEAATGTYEQYF.

The chain joins TRBV5-6 to TRBJ2-7; possible D gene TRBD1, 5 bases. The CDR3 spans 12 residues. Trimming left V 2 bases short and J 13 bases short, with 16 bases between. Germline values: CDR1 SGHDT, CDR2 YYEEEE. CDR3 in amino acids: CASSLGAQVEYF. For the CDR3, the DNA is TGTGCCAGCAGCTTAGGTGCACAGGTCGAATACTTC. Together with reference TRBV5-6 and TRBJ2-7, the CDR3 gives the full variable domain: DAGVTQSPTHLIKTRGQQVTLRCSPKSGHDTVSWYQQALGQGPQFIFQYYEEEERQRGNFPDRFSGHQFPNYSSELNVNALLLGDSALYLCASSLGAQVEYFGPGTRLTVT.

V is TRBV7-9 and J is TRBJ2-3; possibly TRBD2 for D (6 bases). Trimming cost V 0 bases and J 2 bases, with 9 bases left between them. CDR1 SEHNR and CDR2 FQNEAQ come from the germline V gene (reference sequence). The CDR3 is 15 amino acids. CDR3 sequence: CASSLAPGDTDTQYF. The CDR3 DNA follows: TGTGCCAGCAGCTTAGCCCCGGGGGACACAGATACGCAGTATTTT.

The chain combines TRBV27 with TRBJ1-1; D is uncertain. Germline CDR1 is MNHEY and CDR2 is SMNVEV (reference sequence). The V and J ends lost 3 bases and 0 bases respectively, with 8 bases between them. This CDR3 region has 14 residues. CDR3 residues: CASSFGQLNTEAFF. CDR3 in DNA: TGTGCCAGCAGTTTCGGCCAGTTGAACACTGAAGCTTTCTTT.

This clone was observed a single time. The V call is TRBV9, the J call TRBJ2-1, with unresolved D. The CDR3 loop spans 12 amino acids. V shed 4 bases and J shed 5 bases, with 7 bases lying between them. The V gene's germline CDR1 is SGDLS and CDR2 YYNGEE. The CDR3 protein is CASSLRDNEQFF. CDR3 DNA: TGTGCCAGCAGCTTACGCGACAATGAGCAGTTCTTC.

This clone was found once. V and J are TRBV4-1 and TRBJ2-1; TRBD1 or TRBD2 may be the D gene (5 bases each). There are 15 residues in the CDR3. Trimming removed 0 bases from V and 6 bases from J, with 12 bases in between. CDR1 and CDR2 from the germline V gene are MGHRA and YSYEKL. CDR3 protein: CASSQDWGSGNEQFF. The CDR3, as DNA: TGCGCCAGCAGCCAAGATTGGGGGTCGGGCAATGAGCAGTTCTTC.

This chain connects TRBV9 to TRBJ2-3; the D call may be TRBD1 or TRBD2 (5 bases each). The germline V and J ends were trimmed by 7 bases and 4 bases, with 13 bases remaining between them. Germline CDR1 reads SGDLS; CDR2 reads YYNGEE. The CDR3 is 13 residues long. The CDR3 loop reads CASSAGDADTQYF. The CDR3 DNA is TGTGCCAGCTCCGCCGGGGACGCAGATACGCAGTATTTT.

V gene TRBV27 combines with J gene TRBJ2-3; D is ambiguous. CDR1 and CDR2 (germline): MNHEY, SMNVEV (reference sequence). The CDR3 is made up of 13 amino acids. V gave up 8 bases and J gave up 4 bases, with 13 bases separating them. CDR3 coding DNA: TGTGCCAGCCCCCGCCTGCCCCCAGATACGCAGTATTTT. Amino acid sequence: CASPRLPPDTQYF.

This clone was seen only a few times. This rearrangement joins TRBV7-2 to TRBJ2-7, with 11 positions matching TRBD2. CDR3 length equals 15 residues. The junction had 7 bases not matched to a gene; V was cut back by 5 bases and J by 4 bases. The germline CDR1 and CDR2 sequences are SGHTA and FQGNSA. The CDR3 sequence: CASSGTSGSVYEQYF. As DNA, the CDR3 is TGTGCCAGCAGCGGTACTAGCGGGAGTGTTTACGAGCAGTACTTC.

The J gene is TRBJ2-7, the V gene TRBV7-2; D unclear. Between the trimmed V and J ends, which lost 1 base and 3 bases, there was a span of 4 bases. The CDR3 is made up of 12 amino acids. CDR1 SGHTA and CDR2 FQGNSA come from the germline V gene. Written as DNA, the CDR3 is TGTGCCAGCAGCTTAGGTTACTACGAGCAGTACTTC. Its protein is CASSLGYYEQYF.

The chain combines TRBV30 with TRBJ2-7; D tentatively reads TRBD1 or TRBD2 (5 bases each). The germline V and J ends were trimmed by 5 bases and 2 bases, with 19 bases remaining between them. The germline gives CDR1 GTSNPN, CDR2 SVGIG (reference sequence). This CDR3 spans 15 amino acids. This CDR3 is CAWEGVGEGAYEQYF. The DNA for the CDR3 is TGTGCCTGGGAGGGAGTAGGGGAAGGGGCCTACGAGCAGTACTTC.

The J gene is TRBJ2-5, the V gene TRBV28, with D possibly TRBD1 on 6 matching bases. The length of the CDR3 is 13 residues. V lost 7 bases to trimming and J lost 1 base, with 10 bases between them. The germline CDR1 and CDR2 sequences are MDHEN and SYDVKM. The CDR3 sequence: CASTTGFQETQYF. CDR3 sequence (DNA): TGTGCCAGCACTACAGGGTTCCAAGAGACCCAGTACTTC.

The V and J genes are TRBV2 and TRBJ2-3, with 11 bases identical to TRBD2. CDR3 length equals 18 residues. CDR1 is SNHLY, CDR2 FYNNEI, per germline. Trimming removed 6 bases from V and 0 bases from J; junction bases left unmatched: 11. CDR3 DNA: TGTGCCAGCAGAGTTGGTAGCGGGGGGGAGCATAGCACAGATACGCAGTATTTT. Its translation is CASRVGSGGEHSTDTQYF.

This rearrangement joins TRBV7-9 to TRBJ2-7, with 7 bases matching TRBD2. V was pared by 4 bases and J by 5 bases, with 11 bases of the junction left unmatched. The CDR3 has 15 amino acids. Germline loops: CDR1 SEHNR, CDR2 FQNEAQ (reference sequence). The CDR3 here is CASSSGGRGSDEQYF. CDR3 nucleotides: TGTGCCAGCAGCTCGGGCGGGAGAGGGTCAGACGAGCAGTACTTC.

This clone was counted a few times. The rearrangement links TRBV19 to TRBJ2-5; 11 bases are a match to TRBD1. The CDR3 has 15 amino acids. V was pared by 1 base and J by 5 bases, with 3 bases of the junction left unmatched. Germline V CDR1 and CDR2: LNHDA, SQIVND (reference sequence). CDR3 DNA: TGTGCCAGTAGTATAGGGGACAGGGGGGCGGAGACCCAGTACTTC. Translated: CASSIGDRGAETQYF.

The DNA of the CDR3 is TGTGCCAGCAGCTTCTCTAGCGGGGGGTTCACAGATACGCAGTATTTT. Translation gives CASSFSSGGFTDTQYF. The chain uses TRBV7-2 and TRBJ2-3; TRBD2 aligns across 11 bases. V lost 3 bases to trimming and J lost 2 bases; unmatched junction nucleotides: 4. CDR3 length equals 16 residues. Germline assignment: CDR1 SGHTA and CDR2 FQGNSA.